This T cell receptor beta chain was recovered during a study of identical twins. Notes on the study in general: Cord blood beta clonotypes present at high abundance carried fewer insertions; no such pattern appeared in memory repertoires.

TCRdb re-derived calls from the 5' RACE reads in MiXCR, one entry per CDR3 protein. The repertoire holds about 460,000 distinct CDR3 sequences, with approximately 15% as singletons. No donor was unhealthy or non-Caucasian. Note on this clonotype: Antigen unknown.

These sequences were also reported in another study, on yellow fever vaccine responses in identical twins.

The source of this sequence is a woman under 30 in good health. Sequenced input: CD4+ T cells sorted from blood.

CDR3 sequence (DNA): TGTGCCAGCAGCGCCCGAAGGGACAGCAACACCGGGGAGCTGTTTTTT. It yields the protein CASSARRDSNTGELFF. This rearrangement joins TRBV7-3 to TRBJ2-2; the match to TRBD1 covers 7 bases. The CDR3 covers 16 residues. V lost 5 bases and J lost 2; bases outside the gene matches: 8. From germline, CDR1 is SGHTA and CDR2 FQGTGA.